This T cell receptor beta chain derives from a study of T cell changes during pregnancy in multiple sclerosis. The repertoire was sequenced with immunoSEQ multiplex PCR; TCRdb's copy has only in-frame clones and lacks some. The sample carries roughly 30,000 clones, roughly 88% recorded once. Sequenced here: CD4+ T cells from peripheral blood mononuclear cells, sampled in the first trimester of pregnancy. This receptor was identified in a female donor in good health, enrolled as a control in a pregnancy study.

The CDR3 here is CASSLERGNTEAFF. CDR3 coding DNA: TGTGCCAGCAGCTTAGAACGGGGGAACACTGAAGCTTTCTTT. The V call is TRBV11-2, the J call TRBJ1-1, with D unresolved. CDR3 size: 14 residues. Looked up from germline, CDR1 is SGHAT and CDR2 is FQNNGV. The germline V and J ends were trimmed by 0 bases and 1 base, with 6 bases remaining between them.